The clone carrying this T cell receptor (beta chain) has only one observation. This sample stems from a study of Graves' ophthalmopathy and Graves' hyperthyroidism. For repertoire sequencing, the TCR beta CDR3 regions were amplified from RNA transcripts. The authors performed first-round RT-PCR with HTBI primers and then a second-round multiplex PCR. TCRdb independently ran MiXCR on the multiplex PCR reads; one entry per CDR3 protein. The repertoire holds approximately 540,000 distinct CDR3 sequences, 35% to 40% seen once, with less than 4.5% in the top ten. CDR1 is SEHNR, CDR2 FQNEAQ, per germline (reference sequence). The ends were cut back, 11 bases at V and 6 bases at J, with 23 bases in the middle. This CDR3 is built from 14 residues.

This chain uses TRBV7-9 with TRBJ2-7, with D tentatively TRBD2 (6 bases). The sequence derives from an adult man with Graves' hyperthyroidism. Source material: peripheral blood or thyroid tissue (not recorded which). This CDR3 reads CAWRFRDSYREQYF. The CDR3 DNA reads TGTGCCTGGAGATTCCGGGACTCCTACCGCGAGCAGTACTTC.